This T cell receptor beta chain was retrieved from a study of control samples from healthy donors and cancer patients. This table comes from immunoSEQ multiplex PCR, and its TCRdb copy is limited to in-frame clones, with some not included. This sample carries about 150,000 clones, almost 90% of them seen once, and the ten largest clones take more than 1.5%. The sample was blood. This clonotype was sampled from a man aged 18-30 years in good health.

CDR3 in amino acids: CASSFEGHSTDTQYF. Written as DNA, the CDR3 is TGTGCCAGCAGCTTTGAGGGGCATAGCACAGATACGCAGTATTTT. V gene TRBV5-4 combines with J gene TRBJ2-3; possibly TRBD1 or TRBD2 for D (5 bases each). Germline V CDR1 and CDR2: SGHNT, YYREEE (reference sequence). V was trimmed by 2 bases and J by 0 bases, leaving 10 bases between them. The CDR3 runs to 15 residues. The full variable domain, rest sourced from reference TRBV5-4 and TRBJ2-3, is ETGVTQSPTHLIKTRGQQVTLRCSSQSGHNTVSWYQQALGQGPQFIFQYYREEENGRGNFPPRFSGLQFPNYSSELNVNALELDDSALYLCASSFEGHSTDTQYFGPGTRLTVL.